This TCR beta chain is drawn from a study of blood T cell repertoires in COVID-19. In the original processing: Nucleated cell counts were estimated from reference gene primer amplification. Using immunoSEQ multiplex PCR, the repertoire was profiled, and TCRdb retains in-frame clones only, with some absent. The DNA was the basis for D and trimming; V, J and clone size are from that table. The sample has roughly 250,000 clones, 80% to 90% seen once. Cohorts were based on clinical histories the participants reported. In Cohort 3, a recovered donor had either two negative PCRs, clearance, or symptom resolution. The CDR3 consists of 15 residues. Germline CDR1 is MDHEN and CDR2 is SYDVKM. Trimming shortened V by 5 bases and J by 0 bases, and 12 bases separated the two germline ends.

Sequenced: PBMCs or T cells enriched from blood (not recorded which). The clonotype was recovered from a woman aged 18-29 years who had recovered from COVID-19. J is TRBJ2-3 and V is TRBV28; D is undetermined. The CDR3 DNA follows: TGTGCCAGCAGTCGACTTACCTCTAGCACAGATACGCAGTATTTT. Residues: CASSRLTSSTDTQYF.